The T cell receptor (beta chain) described here comes from a study of blood T cell repertoires in COVID-19. Background on the study: The study drew acute and convalescent COVID-19 samples from the United States, Italy and Spain. Sources were T cells, B-cell-depleted T cells, or PBMCs; the material itself was cDNA or gDNA.

Method: immunoSEQ multiplex PCR; TCRdb's copy keeps in-frame clones and lacks some. The sample has approximately 160,000 clones, 85% to 95% seen once; the top ten hold around 2%. Sequencing input: peripheral blood. This sequence was found in a woman aged 55-69 years with COVID-19, enrolled during active disease.

CDR3 sequence (DNA): TGTGCCACCAGCACAGGGGTGAATCAGCCCCAGCATTTT. Encoded protein: CATSTGVNQPQHF. The genes are TRBV24-1 and TRBJ1-5; TRBD1 matches 7 bases. Germline V gene lookup returns CDR1 KGHDR and CDR2 SFDVKD. V shed 7 bases and J 4 bases; nucleotides not matched to a gene: 3. The CDR3 is made up of 13 amino acids.